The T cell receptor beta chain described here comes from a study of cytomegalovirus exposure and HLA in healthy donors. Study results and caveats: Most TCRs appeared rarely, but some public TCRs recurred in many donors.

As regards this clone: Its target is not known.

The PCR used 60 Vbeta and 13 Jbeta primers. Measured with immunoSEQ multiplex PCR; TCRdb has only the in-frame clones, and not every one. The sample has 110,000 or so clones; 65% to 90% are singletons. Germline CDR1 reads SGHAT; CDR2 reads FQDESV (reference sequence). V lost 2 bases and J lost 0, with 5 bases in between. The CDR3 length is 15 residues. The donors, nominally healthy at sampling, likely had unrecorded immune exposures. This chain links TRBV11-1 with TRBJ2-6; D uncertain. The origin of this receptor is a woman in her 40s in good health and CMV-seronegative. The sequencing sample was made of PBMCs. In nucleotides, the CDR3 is TGTGCCAGCAGCTTAAGCTCCTCTGGGGCCAACGTCCTGACTTTC. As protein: CASSLSSSGANVLTF. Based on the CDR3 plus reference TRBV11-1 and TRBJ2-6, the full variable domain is EAEVAQSPRYKITEKSQAVAFWCDPISGHATLYWYRQILGQGPELLVQFQDESVVDDSQLPKDRFSAERLKGVDSTLKIQPAELGDSAMYLCASSLSSSGANVLTFGAGSRLTVL.